The 9 T cell receptor beta chains below were found in one sample sequenced in a study of blood T cell repertoires in COVID-19. Assay: immunoSEQ multiplex PCR; the TCRdb copy retains only in-frame clones and omits some. Among 260,000 or so clones, around 89% were seen once, and the ten largest hold 1% to 1.5%. Sequences were obtained from PBMCs or T cells enriched from blood (not recorded which). These receptors were collected from a woman between 40 and 55 years old with acute COVID-19.

V gene TRBV28 combines with J gene TRBJ1-2; a weak D match, TRBD1 (6 bases). There are 13 residues in the CDR3. Germline V gives CDR1 MDHEN, CDR2 SYDVKM. V was shortened by 10 bases and J by 6 bases, with 18 bases between the two germline ends. The CDR3 DNA reads as TGTGCCATCACCAGGGGCGTCGAAGATGGCTACACCTTC. This translates into CAITRGVEDGYTF.

Notes on this clone: A read error may produce the germline difference seen at one junction end. The chain combines TRBV6-5 with TRBJ2-3; TRBD1 might be the D (6 bases). The germline V gene has CDR1 MNHEY and CDR2 SVGAGI. The CDR3 sequence is 14 residues long. The CDR3 DNA follows: TGTGCCAGCACTTACGGACAGAGCACAGATACGCAGTATTTT. This encodes CASTYGQSTDTQYF.

The chain joins TRBV11-2 to TRBJ1-5; weak D call: TRBD1 (5 bases). CDR1 is SGHAT, CDR2 FQNNGV, per germline. This CDR3 has 16 amino acids. Trimming shortened V by 5 bases and J by 6 bases, and 20 bases separated the two germline ends. CDR3 residues: CASSLLRGGGGQPQHF. The CDR3 DNA reads as TGTGCCAGCAGCCTCCTTCGAGGTGGGGGGGGTCAGCCCCAGCATTTT.

This clone was found once. The gene calls are TRBV30 and TRBJ1-2; maybe TRBD1 (5 bases). Trimming removed 3 bases at V and 6 bases at J, with 11 bases between. This CDR3 spans 12 amino acids. The germline gives CDR1 GTSNPN, CDR2 SVGIG (reference sequence). The CDR3 loop reads CAWRQGYDGYTF. The CDR3 DNA sequence: TGTGCCTGGAGGCAGGGCTATGATGGCTACACCTTC.

The CDR3 is CASSLFGPSSYNSPLHF. In DNA, the CDR3 is TGTGCCAGCAGTTTATTTGGGCCGAGCTCCTATAATTCACCCCTCCACTTT. This chain connects TRBV27 to TRBJ1-6; D ambiguous. CDR3 length equals 17 residues. Per the germline V gene, CDR1 is MNHEY and CDR2 is SMNVEV (reference sequence). Deletions cut 1 base from V and 0 bases from J, with 10 bases between.

The chain joins TRBV4-1 to TRBJ2-7, with a possible D match to TRBD2 (5 bases). Germline-derived CDR1 and CDR2 are MGHRA and YSYEKL. V gave up 8 bases and J gave up 7 bases, with 24 bases separating them. CDR3 length equals 15 residues. CDR3 nucleotide sequence: TGCGCCAGCGGAGCCGTGGACGCTCCTCCGGGGGAGCAGTACTTC. Translating it yields CASGAVDAPPGEQYF.

The chain employs TRBV5-1 and TRBJ2-3; D unclear. The germline CDR1 and CDR2 sequences are SGHRS and YFSETQ. V was cut by 1 base and J by 1 base, with 4 bases left in between. This CDR3 has 13 residues. Here the CDR3 reads CASSLTGTDTQYF. CDR3 in DNA: TGCGCCAGCAGCTTGACTGGCACAGATACGCAGTATTTT.

The V and J genes are TRBV19 and TRBJ1-2; D is undetermined. Deletions cut 6 bases from V and 0 bases from J, with 14 bases between. CDR1 is LNHDA, CDR2 SQIVND, per germline (reference sequence). CDR3 length equals 15 residues. CDR3 region: CASRVREGTNYGYTF. CDR3 DNA sequence: TGTGCCAGTAGGGTCCGGGAAGGCACTAACTATGGCTACACCTTC.

This chain uses TRBV7-9 with TRBJ1-3; 8 bases align to TRBD1. Germline CDR1 reads SEHNR; CDR2 reads FQNEAQ (reference sequence). This CDR3 is 16 amino acids long. After removal of 1 base from V and 3 bases from J, the junction contained 5 bases not matched to a gene. The CDR3 bases are TGTGCCAGCAGCTTAGAAGGGGACAGGCGTGGAAACACCATATATTTT. Amino acids: CASSLEGDRRGNTIYF.